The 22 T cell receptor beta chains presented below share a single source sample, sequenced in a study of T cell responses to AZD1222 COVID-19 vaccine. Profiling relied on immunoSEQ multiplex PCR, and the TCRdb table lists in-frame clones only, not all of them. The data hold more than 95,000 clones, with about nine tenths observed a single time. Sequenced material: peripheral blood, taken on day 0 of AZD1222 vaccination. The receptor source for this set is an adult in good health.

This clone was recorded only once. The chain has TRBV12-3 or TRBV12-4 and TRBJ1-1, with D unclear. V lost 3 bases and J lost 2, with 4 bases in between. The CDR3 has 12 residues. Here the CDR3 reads CASSFLNTEAFF. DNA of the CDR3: TGTGCCAGCAGTTTCCTCAACACTGAAGCTTTCTTT.

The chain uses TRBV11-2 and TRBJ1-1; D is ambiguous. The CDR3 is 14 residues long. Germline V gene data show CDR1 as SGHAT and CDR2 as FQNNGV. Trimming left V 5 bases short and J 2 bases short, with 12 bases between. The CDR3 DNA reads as TGTGCCAGCAGCCTAAACTACCCAAACACTGAAGCTTTCTTT. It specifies CASSLNYPNTEAFF.

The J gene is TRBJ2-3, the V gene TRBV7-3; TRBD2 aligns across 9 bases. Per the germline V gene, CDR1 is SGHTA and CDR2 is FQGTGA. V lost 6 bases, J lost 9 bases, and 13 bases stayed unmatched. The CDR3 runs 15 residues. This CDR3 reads CASSSGTSRGGTQYF. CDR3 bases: TGTGCCAGCAGTTCCGGGACTAGCAGGGGTGGGACGCAGTATTTT.

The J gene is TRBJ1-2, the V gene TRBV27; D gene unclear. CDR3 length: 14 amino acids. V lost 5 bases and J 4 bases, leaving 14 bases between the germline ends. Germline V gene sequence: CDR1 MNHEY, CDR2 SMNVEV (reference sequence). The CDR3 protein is CASSEWTGFYGYTF. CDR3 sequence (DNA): TGTGCCAGCAGTGAATGGACGGGTTTCTATGGCTACACCTTC.

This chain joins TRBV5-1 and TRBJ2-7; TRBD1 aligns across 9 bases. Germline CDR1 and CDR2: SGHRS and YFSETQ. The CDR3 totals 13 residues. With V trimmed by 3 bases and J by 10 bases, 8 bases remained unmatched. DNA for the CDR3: TGCGCCAGCAGCTGGACAGGGGAAAAGGTTCAGTACTTC. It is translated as CASSWTGEKVQYF.

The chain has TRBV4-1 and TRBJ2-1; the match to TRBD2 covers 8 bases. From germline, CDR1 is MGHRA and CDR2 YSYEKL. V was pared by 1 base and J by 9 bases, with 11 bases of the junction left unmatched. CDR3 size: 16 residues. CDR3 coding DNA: TGCGCCAGCAGCCAAGCCCTAAGCGGGAGAAGGGTTGAGCAGTTCTTC. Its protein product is CASSQALSGRRVEQFF.

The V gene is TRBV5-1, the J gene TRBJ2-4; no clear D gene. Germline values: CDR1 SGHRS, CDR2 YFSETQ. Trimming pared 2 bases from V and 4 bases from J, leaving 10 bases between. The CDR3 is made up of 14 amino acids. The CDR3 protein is CASSLTPNKNIQYF. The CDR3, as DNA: TGCGCCAGCAGCTTAACTCCCAATAAAAACATTCAGTACTTC.

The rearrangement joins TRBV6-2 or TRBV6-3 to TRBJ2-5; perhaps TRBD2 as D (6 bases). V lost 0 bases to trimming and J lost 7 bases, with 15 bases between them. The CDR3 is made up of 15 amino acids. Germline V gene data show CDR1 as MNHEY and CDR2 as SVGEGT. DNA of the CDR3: TGTGCCAGCAGTTACTCGATAGGGGACTCGGGGACCCAGTACTTC. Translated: CASSYSIGDSGTQYF.

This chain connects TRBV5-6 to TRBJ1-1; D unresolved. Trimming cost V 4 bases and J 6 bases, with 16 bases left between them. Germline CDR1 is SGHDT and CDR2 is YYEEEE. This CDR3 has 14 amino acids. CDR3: CASSTKQLGAEAFF. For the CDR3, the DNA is TGTGCCAGCAGCACGAAACAGCTTGGCGCTGAAGCTTTCTTT. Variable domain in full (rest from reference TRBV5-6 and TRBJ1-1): DAGVTQSPTHLIKTRGQQVTLRCSPKSGHDTVSWYQQALGQGPQFIFQYYEEEERQRGNFPDRFSGHQFPNYSSELNVNALLLGDSALYLCASSTKQLGAEAFFGQGTRLTVV.

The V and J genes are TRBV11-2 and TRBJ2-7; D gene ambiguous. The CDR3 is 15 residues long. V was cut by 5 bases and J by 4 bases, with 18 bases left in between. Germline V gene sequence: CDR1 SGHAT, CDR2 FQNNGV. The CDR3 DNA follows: TGTGCCAGCAGCCCCGCGCCGGTGGCAGCTTACGAGCAGTACTTC. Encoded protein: CASSPAPVAAYEQYF.

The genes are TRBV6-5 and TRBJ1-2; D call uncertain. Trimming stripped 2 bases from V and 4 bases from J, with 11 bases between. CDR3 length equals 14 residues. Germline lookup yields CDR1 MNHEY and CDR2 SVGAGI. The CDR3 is CASSYGGSVYGYTF. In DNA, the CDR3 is TGTGCCAGCAGTTACGGCGGATCCGTCTATGGCTACACCTTC.

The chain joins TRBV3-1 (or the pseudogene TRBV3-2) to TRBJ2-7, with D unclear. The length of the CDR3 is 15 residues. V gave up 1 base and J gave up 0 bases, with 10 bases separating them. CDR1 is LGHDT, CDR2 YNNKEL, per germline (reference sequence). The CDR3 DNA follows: TGTGCCAGCAGCCAAGCGGTCCCGAGCTCCTACGAGCAGTACTTC. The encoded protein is CASSQAVPSSYEQYF.

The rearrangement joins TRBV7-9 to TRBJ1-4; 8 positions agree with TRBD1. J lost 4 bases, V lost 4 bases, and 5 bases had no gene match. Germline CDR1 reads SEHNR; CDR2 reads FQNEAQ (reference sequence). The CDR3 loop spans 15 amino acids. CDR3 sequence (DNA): TGTGCCAGCAGCTACCAGGGGGCCCATAATGAAAAACTGTTTTTT. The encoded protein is CASSYQGAHNEKLFF.

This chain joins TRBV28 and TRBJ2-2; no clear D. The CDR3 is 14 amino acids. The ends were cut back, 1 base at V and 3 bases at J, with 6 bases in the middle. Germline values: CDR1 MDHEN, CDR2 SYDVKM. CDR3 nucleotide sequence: TGTGCCAGCAGTTTATCCCCGTACACCGGGGAGCTGTTTTTT. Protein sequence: CASSLSPYTGELFF.

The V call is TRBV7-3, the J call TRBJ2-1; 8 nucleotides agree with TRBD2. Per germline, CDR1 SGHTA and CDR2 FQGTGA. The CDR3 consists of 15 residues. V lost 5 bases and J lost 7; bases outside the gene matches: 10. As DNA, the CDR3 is TGTGCCAGCAGCCAGGGACTAGTGAAGGGGAATGAGCAGTTCTTC. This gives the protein CASSQGLVKGNEQFF.

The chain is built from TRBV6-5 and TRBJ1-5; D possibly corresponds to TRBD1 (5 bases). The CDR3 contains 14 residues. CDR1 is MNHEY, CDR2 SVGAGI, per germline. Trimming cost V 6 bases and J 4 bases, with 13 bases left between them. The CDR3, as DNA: TGTGCCAGCAGGTGGGGCGGGGATAATCAGCCCCAGCATTTT. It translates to CASRWGGDNQPQHF.

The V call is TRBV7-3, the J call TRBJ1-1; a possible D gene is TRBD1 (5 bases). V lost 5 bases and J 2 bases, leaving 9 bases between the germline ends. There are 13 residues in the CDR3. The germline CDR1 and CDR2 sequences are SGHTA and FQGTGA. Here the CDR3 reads CASSDGGNTEAFF. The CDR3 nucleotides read TGTGCCAGCAGCGACGGGGGTAACACTGAAGCTTTCTTT.

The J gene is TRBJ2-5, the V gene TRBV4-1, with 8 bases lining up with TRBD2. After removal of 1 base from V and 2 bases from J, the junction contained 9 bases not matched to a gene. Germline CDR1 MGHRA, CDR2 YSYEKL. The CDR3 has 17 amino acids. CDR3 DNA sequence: TGCGCCAGCAGCCAAGGTCCCCCGACTAGCGATCAAGAGACCCAGTACTTC. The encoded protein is CASSQGPPTSDQETQYF.

The CDR3 nucleotides read TGCGCCAGCAGCTTGATGGGACGGAGCAATCAGCCCCAGCATTTT. As protein: CASSLMGRSNQPQHF. V and J are TRBV5-1 and TRBJ1-5; TRBD1 is a possible D gene (5 bases). The ends were cut back, 1 base at V and 1 base at J, with 9 bases in the middle. This CDR3 is built from 15 residues. Germline CDR1 reads SGHRS; CDR2 reads YFSETQ.

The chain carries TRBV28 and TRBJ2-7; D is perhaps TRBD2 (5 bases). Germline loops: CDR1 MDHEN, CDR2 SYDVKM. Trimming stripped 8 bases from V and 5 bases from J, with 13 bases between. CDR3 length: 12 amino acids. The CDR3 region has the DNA TGTGCCAGCCGGTCGGGGATCCACGAGCAGTACTTC. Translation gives CASRSGIHEQYF.

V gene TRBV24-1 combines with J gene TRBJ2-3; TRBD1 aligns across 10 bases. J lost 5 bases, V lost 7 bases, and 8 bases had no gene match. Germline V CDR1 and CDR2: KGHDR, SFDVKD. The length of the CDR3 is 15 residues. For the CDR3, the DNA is TGTGCCACCAGCCCGAAGACAGGGGGCAAAGATACGCAGTATTTT. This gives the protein CATSPKTGGKDTQYF.

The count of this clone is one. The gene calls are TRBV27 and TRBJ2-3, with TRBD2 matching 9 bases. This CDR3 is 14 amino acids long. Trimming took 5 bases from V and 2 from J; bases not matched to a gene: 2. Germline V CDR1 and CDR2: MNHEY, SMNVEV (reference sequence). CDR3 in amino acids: CASSLAGFTDTQYF. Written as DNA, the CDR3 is TGTGCCAGCAGTCTAGCGGGGTTCACAGATACGCAGTATTTT.